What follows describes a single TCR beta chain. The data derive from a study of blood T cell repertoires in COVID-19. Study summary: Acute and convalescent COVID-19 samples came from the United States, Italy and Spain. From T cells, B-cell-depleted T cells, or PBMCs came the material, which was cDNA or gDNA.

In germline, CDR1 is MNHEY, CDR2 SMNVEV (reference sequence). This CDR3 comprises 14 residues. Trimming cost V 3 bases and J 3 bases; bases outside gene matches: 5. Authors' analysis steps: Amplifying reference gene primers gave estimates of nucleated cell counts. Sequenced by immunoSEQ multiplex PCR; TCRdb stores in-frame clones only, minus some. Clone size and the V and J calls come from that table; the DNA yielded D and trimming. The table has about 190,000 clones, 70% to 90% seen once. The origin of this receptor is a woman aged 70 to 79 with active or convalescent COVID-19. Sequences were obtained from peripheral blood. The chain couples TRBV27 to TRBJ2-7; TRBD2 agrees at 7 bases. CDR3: CASSFGGSVYEQYF. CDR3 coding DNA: TGTGCCAGCAGTTTCGGCGGGAGTGTCTACGAGCAGTACTTC.